This T cell receptor beta chain was retrieved from a study of shared clonotypes between healthy human individuals. The data were produced by immunoSEQ multiplex PCR, yet TCRdb's version contains in-frame clones alone and is incomplete. The sample has about 610,000 clones; 95% to 98% are singletons. Trimming removed 6 bases from V and 5 bases from J; junction bases left unmatched: 4. Germline V gives CDR1 LNHDA, CDR2 SQIVND (reference sequence). The CDR3 totals 14 residues. This clonotype originated in a woman aged 30 to 39 in good health. The sample taken for sequencing was naive CD4+ T cells sorted from blood. Subset given: CD45RA+ positively selected. V gene TRBV19 combines with J gene TRBJ2-2, with TRBD1 identical over 9 bases. CDR3 loop: CASRGTGLTGELFF. CDR3 DNA: TGTGCCAGTAGGGGGACAGGGCTAACCGGGGAGCTGTTTTTT. Variable domain in full (rest from reference TRBV19 and TRBJ2-2): DGGITQSPKYLFRKEGQNVTLSCEQNLNHDAMYWYRQDPGQGLRLIYYSQIVNDFQKGDIAEGYSVSREKKESFPLTVTSAQKNPTAFYLCASRGTGLTGELFFGEGSRLTVL.